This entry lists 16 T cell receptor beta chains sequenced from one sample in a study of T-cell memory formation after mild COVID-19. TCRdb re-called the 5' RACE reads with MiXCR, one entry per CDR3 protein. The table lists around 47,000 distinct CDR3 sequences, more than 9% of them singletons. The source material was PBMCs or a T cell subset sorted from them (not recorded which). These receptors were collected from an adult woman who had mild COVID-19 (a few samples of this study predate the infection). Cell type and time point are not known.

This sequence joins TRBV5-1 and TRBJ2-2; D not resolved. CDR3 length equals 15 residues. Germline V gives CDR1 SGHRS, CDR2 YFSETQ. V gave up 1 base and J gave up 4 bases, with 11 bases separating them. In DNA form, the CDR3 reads TGCGCCAGCAGCTTGAAACCCTCGGGCACCGGGGAGCTGTTTTTT. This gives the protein CASSLKPSGTGELFF.

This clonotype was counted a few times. In DNA, the CDR3 is TGTGCCAGCAGTGAAAAAGGGGGCCGGGTAGCTACGCAGTATTTT. It is translated as CASSEKGGRVATQYF. This chain uses TRBV2 with TRBJ2-3; TRBD1 agrees at 7 bases. The V gene's germline CDR1 is SNHLY and CDR2 FYNNEI. The CDR3 spans 15 residues. Unmatched junction bases numbered 10, after V lost 2 bases and J lost 8 bases.

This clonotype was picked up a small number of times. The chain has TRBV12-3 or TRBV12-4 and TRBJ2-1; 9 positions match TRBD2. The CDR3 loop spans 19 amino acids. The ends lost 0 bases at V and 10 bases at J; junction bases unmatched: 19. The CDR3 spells CASSLAGTSSSGRLREQFF. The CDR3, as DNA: TGTGCCAGCAGTTTAGCGGGGACTAGCAGTTCTGGTAGACTTCGCGAGCAGTTCTTC.

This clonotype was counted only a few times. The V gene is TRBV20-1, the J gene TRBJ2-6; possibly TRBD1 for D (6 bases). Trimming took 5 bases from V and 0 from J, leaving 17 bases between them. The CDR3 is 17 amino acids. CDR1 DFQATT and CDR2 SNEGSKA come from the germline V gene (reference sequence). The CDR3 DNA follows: TGCAGTGCTTCTACCGGGACACGGAGCTCTGGGGCCAACGTCCTGACTTTC. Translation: CSASTGTRSSGANVLTF.

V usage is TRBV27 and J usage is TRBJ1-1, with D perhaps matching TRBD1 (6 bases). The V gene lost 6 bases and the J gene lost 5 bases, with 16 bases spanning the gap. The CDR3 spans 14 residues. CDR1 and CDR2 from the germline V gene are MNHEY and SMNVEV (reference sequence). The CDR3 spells CASSPQGRRTEAFF. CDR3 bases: TGTGCCAGCAGCCCACAGGGAAGAAGGACTGAAGCTTTCTTT.

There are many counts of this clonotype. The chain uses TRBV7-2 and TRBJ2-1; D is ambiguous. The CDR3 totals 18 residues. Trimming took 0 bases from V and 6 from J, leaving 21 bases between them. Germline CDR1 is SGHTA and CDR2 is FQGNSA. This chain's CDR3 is CASSLAPFSNPPGNEQFF. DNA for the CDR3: TGTGCCAGCAGCTTAGCTCCGTTTAGCAACCCCCCGGGCAATGAGCAGTTCTTC.

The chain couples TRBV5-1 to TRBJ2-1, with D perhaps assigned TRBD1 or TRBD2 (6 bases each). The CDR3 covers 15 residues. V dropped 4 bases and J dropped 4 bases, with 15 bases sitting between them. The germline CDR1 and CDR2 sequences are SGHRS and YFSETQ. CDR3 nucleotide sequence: TGCGCCAGCAGCCCCGGGGGCGGGATGTACAATGAGCAGTTCTTC. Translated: CASSPGGGMYNEQFF.

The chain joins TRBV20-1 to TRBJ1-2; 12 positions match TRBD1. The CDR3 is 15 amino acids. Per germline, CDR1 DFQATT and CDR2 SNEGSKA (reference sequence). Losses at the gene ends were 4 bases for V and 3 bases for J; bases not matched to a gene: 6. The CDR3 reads CSAKQGTGGYYGYTF. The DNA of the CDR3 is TGCAGTGCTAAACAAGGGACAGGGGGCTACTATGGCTACACCTTC.

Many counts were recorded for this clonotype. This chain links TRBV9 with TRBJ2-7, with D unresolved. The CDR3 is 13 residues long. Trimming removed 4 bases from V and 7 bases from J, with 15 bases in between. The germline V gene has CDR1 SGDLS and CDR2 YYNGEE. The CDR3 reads CASSLDGVREQYF. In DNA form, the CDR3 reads TGTGCCAGCAGCCTGGACGGCGTTCGGGAGCAGTACTTC.

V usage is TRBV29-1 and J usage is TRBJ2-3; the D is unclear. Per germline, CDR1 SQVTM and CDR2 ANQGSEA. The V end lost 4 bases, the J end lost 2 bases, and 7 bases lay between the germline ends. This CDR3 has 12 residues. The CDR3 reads CSVVKSTDTQYF. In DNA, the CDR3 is TGCAGCGTTGTCAAGTCCACAGATACGCAGTATTTT.

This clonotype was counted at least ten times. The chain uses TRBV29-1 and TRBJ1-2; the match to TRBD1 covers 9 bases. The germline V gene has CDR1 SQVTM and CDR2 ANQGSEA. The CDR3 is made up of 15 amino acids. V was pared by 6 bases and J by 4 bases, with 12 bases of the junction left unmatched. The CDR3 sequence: CSVAGQGPSGYGYTF. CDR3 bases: TGCAGCGTGGCCGGACAGGGGCCGAGCGGCTATGGCTACACCTTC.

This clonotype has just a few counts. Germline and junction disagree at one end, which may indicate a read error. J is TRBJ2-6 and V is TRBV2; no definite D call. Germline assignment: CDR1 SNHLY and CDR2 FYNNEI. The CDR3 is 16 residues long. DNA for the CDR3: TGTGCCAGCAGGGAAGGACGCGACTCTGGGGCCAACGTCCTGACTTTC. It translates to CASREGRDSGANVLTF.

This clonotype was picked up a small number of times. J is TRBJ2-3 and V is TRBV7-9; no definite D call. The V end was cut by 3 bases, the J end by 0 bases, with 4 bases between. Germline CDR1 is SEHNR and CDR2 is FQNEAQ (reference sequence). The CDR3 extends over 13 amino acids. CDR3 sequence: CASSLPSTDTQYF. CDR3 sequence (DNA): TGTGCCAGCAGCTTGCCAAGCACAGATACGCAGTATTTT.

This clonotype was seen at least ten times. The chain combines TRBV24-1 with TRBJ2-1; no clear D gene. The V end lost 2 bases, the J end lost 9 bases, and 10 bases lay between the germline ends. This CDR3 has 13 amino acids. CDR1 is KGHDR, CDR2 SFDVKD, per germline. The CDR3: CATSDWAGGEQFF. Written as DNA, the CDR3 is TGTGCCACCAGTGATTGGGCCGGCGGTGAGCAGTTCTTC.

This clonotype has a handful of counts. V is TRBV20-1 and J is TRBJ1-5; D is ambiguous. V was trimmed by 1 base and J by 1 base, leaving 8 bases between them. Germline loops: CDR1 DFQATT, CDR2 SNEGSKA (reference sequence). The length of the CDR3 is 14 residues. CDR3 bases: TGCAGTGCTAGAGGGAGTTGGAGCAATCAGCCCCAGCATTTT. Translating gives CSARGSWSNQPQHF.

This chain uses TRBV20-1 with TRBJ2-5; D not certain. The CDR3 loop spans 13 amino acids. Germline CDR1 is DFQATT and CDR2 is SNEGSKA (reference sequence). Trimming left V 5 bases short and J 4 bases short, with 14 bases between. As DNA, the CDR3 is TGCAGTGCTCCCCTCTACCTCGGAGAGACCCAGTACTTC. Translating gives CSAPLYLGETQYF.